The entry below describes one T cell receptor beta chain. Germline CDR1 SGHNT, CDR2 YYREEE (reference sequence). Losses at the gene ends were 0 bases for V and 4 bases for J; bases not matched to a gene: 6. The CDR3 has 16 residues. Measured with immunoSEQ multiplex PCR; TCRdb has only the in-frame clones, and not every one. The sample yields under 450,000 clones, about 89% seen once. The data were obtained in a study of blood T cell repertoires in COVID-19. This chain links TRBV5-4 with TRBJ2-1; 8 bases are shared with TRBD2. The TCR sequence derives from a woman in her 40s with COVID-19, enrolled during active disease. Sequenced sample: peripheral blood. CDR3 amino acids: CASSLAQRGSYNEQFF. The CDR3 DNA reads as TGTGCCAGCAGCTTGGCCCAGCGGGGGAGTTACAATGAGCAGTTCTTC. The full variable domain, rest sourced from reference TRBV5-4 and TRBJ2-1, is ETGVTQSPTHLIKTRGQQVTLRCSSQSGHNTVSWYQQALGQGPQFIFQYYREEENGRGNFPPRFSGLQFPNYSSELNVNALELDDSALYLCASSLAQRGSYNEQFFGPGTRLTVL.